A single sample is the source of the 22 T cell receptor beta chains below, sequenced in a study of T cells expressing NK-cell markers. TCRdb re-called the 5' RACE reads and gives one entry per CDR3 protein, without DNA. The sample's table shows 250,000 to 300,000 distinct CDR3 sequences. The sequenced sample consisted of blood T cells: a sorted CD56 or NKG2C T cell subset, CD4+ or CD8+ T cells, or bulk PBMC T cells (not recorded which). The origin of the receptors is a man younger than 30 in good health.

J is TRBJ1-1 and V is TRBV12-3 or TRBV12-4; the TCRdb D gene call, TRBD1, has no DNA to confirm it. The CDR3 is 16 amino acids. The chain's CDR3 is CASRRNAGTENTEAFF.

V is TRBV29-1 and J is TRBJ2-7; TCRdb's assignment of TRBD1 cannot be checked, as there is no DNA. The germline gives CDR1 SQVTM, CDR2 ANQGSEA. CDR3 length: 12 amino acids. CDR3 in amino acids: CSSGMVPGEQYF.

This rearrangement joins TRBV9 to TRBJ2-1. This CDR3 comprises 14 residues. The V gene's germline CDR1 is SGDLS and CDR2 YYNGEE. CDR3 protein: CASSVGNWESEQFF.

The chain couples TRBV3-1 to TRBJ2-1; the D call of TRBD1 rests on TCRdb alone, since no DNA is present to check it. Germline V gives CDR1 LGHDT, CDR2 YNNKEL (reference sequence). This CDR3 is built from 14 residues. CDR3 region: CASSPRGGLYEQFF.

The chain joins TRBV6-5 to TRBJ2-1; TCRdb selects TRBD1, and the lack of DNA leaves this call unchecked. The CDR3 totals 16 residues. Germline loops: CDR1 MNHEY, CDR2 SVGAGI. CDR3: CASSFGRASNNNEQFF.

The chain is built from TRBV7-6 and TRBJ2-3. Germline V lookup: CDR1 SGHVS, CDR2 FNYEAQ. The CDR3 has 13 amino acids. CDR3 region: CASSITNTDTQYF. The whole variable domain, filled in from reference TRBV7-6 and TRBJ2-3, reads GAGVSQSPRYKVTKRGQDVALRCDPISGHVSLYWYRQALGQGPEFLTYFNYEAQQDKSGLPNDRFSAERPEGSISTLTIQRTEQRDSAMYRCASSITNTDTQYFGPGTRLTVL.

The chain links TRBV12-3 or TRBV12-4 to TRBJ2-3; no DNA is available, so the TRBD2 call from TCRdb remains unchecked. The CDR3 runs 16 residues. CDR3 protein: CASSLEPAGVSLTQYF.

The V and J genes are TRBV15 and TRBJ2-3; the TRBD1 assignment by TCRdb is unverifiable without DNA. The CDR3 covers 14 residues. The germline CDR1 and CDR2 sequences are LNHNV and YYDKDF (reference sequence). The CDR3 spells CATSSLRLTDTQYF.

The J gene is TRBJ1-1, the V gene TRBV5-1. The CDR3 has 14 amino acids. Germline V gene data show CDR1 as SGHRS and CDR2 as YFSETQ. The CDR3 loop reads CASSSSLPNTEAFF.

This sequence joins TRBV20-1 and TRBJ1-2. This CDR3 is built from 13 residues. Germline CDR1 is DFQATT and CDR2 is SNEGSKA (reference sequence). CDR3 residues: CSARGLEGYGYTF.

The V call is TRBV20-1, the J call TRBJ1-1. CDR3 size: 15 residues. Germline CDR1 DFQATT, CDR2 SNEGSKA (reference sequence). CDR3 amino acids: CSARNSGGLDTEAFF.

V and J are TRBV5-5 and TRBJ1-4; TCRdb proposes TRBD1, but this gene call is untestable without DNA. This CDR3 is 12 amino acids long. Germline lookup yields CDR1 SGHKS and CDR2 YYEKEE (reference sequence). CDR3 protein: CASSSTGEKLFF. The entire variable domain, with the rest obtained from reference TRBV5-5 and TRBJ1-4, is as follows: DAGVTQSPTHLIKTRGQQVTLRCSPISGHKSVSWYQQVLGQGPQFIFQYYEKEERGRGNFPDRFSARQFPNYSSELNVNALLLGDSALYLCASSSTGEKLFFGSGTQLSVL.

The chain has TRBV6-5 and TRBJ1-1. Looked up from germline, CDR1 is MNHEY and CDR2 is SVGAGI. This CDR3 contains 17 residues. The CDR3 sequence: CASSYSRAAVVNTEAFF.

The chain carries TRBV4-3 and TRBJ2-2. The CDR3 runs to 14 residues. Germline CDR1 is LGHNA and CDR2 is YSLEER. This CDR3 reads CASSQEENTGELFF.

This CDR3 reads CATSDHRDRDTDTQYF. The chain employs TRBV24-1 and TRBJ2-3; the TRBD1 assignment by TCRdb is unverifiable without DNA. The germline V gene has CDR1 KGHDR and CDR2 SFDVKD. CDR3 length: 16 amino acids.

This sequence joins TRBV3-1 and TRBJ2-7; the TCRdb call, TRBD1, lacks DNA for checking. The CDR3 is 14 residues long. Germline CDR1 is LGHDT and CDR2 is YNNKEL (reference sequence). CDR3 sequence: CASSQDPGIGEQYF.

J is TRBJ1-2 and V is TRBV12-3 or TRBV12-4. The CDR3 extends over 16 amino acids. The CDR3 sequence: CASRSRLGLGSYGYTF.

The J gene is TRBJ2-5, the V gene TRBV2; there is no DNA to check the TCRdb D call of TRBD1. The CDR3 runs to 13 residues. The germline CDR1 and CDR2 sequences are SNHLY and FYNNEI. The CDR3 spells CASSETQGWGQYF.

The rearrangement joins TRBV12-3 or TRBV12-4 to TRBJ1-2. This CDR3 spans 14 amino acids. CDR3 region: CASSSFGGNYGYTF.

The J gene is TRBJ2-7, the V gene TRBV7-6. Germline V gene sequence: CDR1 SGHVS, CDR2 FNYEAQ. This CDR3 comprises 12 residues. CDR3 protein: CASSRLNREQYF.

The V and J genes are TRBV19 and TRBJ2-1; TCRdb indicates TRBD1, and absent DNA this call remains unverified. The CDR3 covers 15 residues. Germline V CDR1 and CDR2: LNHDA, SQIVND (reference sequence). The CDR3 loop reads CASSPRDRTYNEQFF. Complete variable domain (other parts from reference TRBV19 and TRBJ2-1): DGGITQSPKYLFRKEGQNVTLSCEQNLNHDAMYWYRQDPGQGLRLIYYSQIVNDFQKGDIAEGYSVSREKKESFPLTVTSAQKNPTAFYLCASSPRDRTYNEQFFGPGTRLTVL.

The chain combines TRBV18 with TRBJ2-1. The CDR3 is made up of 13 amino acids. Germline V gene sequence: CDR1 KGHSH, CDR2 LQKENI. The CDR3 region is CASSLAIQAEQFF.